The sequence of this T cell receptor (beta chain) was determined in a study of control samples from healthy donors and cancer patients. Generated by immunoSEQ multiplex PCR, the TCRdb table keeps only in-frame clones and is missing some. The table lists under 300,000 clones, roughly four fifths of them singletons, with approximately 12% in the top ten. Germline V gene data show CDR1 as MNHEY and CDR2 as SVGAGI. Trimming took 7 bases from V and 0 from J; bases not matched to a gene: 3. The CDR3 is 15 residues long. The specimen was PBMCs. The clonotype comes from a woman between 55 and 75 years old with lung cancer. V and J are TRBV6-5 and TRBJ1-6; the match to TRBD1 covers 7 bases. CDR3 sequence: CASTPGGSYNSPLHF. CDR3 DNA sequence: TGTGCCAGCACCCCAGGGGGCTCCTATAATTCACCCCTCCACTTT.